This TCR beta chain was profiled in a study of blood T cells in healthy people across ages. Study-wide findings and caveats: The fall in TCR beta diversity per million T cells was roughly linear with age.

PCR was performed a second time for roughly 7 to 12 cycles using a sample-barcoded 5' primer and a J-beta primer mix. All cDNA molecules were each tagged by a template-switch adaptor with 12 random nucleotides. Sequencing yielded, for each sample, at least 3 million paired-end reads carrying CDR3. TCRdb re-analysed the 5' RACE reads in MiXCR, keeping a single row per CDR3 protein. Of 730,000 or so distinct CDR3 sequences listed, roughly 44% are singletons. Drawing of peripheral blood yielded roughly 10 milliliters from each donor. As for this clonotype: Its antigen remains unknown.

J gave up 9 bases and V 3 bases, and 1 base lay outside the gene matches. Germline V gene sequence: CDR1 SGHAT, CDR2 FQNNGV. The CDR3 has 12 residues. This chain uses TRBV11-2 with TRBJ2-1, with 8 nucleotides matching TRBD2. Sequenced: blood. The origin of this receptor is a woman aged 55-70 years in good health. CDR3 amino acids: CASSFSGVEQFF. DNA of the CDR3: TGTGCCAGCAGCTTTAGCGGGGTTGAGCAGTTCTTC.